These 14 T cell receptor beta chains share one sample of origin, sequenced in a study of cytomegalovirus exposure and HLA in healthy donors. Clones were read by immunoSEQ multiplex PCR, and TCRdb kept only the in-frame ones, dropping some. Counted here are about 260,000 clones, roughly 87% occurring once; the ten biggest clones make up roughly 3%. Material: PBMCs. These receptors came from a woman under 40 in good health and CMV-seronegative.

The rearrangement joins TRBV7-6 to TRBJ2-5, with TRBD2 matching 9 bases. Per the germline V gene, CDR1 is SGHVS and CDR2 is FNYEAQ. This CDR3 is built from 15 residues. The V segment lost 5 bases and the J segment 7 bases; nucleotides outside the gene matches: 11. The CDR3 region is CASSKGLAGEGTQYF. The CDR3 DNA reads TGTGCCAGCAGCAAGGGACTAGCAGGGGAGGGGACCCAGTACTTC.

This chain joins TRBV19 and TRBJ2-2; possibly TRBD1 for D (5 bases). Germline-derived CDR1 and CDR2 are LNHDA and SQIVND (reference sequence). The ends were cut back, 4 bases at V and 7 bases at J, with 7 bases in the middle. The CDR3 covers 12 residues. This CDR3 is CASSTGHGELFF. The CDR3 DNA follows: TGTGCCAGTAGTACAGGGCACGGGGAGCTGTTTTTT.

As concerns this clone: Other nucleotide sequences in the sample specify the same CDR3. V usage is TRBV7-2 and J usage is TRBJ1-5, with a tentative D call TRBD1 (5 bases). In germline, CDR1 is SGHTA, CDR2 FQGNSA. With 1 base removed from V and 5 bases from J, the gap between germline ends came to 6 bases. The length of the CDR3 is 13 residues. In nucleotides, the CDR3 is TGTGCCAGCAGCTTAGGGGGGGATCAGCCCCAGCATTTT. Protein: CASSLGGDQPQHF.

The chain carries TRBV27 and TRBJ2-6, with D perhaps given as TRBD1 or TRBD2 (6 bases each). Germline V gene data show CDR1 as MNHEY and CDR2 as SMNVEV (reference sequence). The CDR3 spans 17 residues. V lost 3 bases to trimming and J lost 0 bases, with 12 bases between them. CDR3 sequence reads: CASSFGGPDSGANVLTF. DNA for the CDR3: TGTGCCAGCAGTTTTGGGGGGCCAGACTCTGGGGCCAACGTCCTGACTTTC.

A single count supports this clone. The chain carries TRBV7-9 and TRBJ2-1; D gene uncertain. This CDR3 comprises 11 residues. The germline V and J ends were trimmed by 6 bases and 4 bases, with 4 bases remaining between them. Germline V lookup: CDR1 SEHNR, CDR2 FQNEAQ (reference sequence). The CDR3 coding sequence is TGTGCCAGCAGATTATACAATGAGCAGTTCTTC. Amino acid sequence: CASRLYNEQFF. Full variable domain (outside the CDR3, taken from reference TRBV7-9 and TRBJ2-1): DTGVSQNPRHKITKRGQNVTFRCDPISEHNRLYWYRQTLGQGPEFLTYFQNEAQLEKSRLLSDRFSAERPKGSFSTLEIQRTEQGDSAMYLCASRLYNEQFFGPGTRLTVL.

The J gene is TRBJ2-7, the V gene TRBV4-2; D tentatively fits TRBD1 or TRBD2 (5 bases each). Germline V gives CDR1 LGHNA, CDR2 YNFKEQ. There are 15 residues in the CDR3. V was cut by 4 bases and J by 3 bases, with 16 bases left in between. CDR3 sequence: CASSLSGDPLYEQYF. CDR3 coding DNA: TGTGCCAGCAGCCTGTCCGGGGACCCACTCTACGAGCAGTACTTC.

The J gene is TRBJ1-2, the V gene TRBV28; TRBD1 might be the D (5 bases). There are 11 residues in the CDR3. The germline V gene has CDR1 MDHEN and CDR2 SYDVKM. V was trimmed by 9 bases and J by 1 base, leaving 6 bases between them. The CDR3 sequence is CASQGNYGYTF. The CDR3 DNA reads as TGTGCCAGTCAGGGTAACTATGGCTACACCTTC.

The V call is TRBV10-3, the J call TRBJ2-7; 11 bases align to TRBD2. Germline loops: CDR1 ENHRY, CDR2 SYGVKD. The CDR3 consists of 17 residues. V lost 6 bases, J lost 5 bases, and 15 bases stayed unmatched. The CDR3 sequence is CAIRGTSGSGGMHEQYF. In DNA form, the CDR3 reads TGTGCCATCAGAGGAACTAGCGGGAGCGGGGGAATGCACGAGCAGTACTTC.

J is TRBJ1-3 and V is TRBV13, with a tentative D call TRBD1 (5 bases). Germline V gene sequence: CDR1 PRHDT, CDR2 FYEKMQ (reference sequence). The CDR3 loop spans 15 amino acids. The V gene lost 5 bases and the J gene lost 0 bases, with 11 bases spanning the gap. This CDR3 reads CASSARQISGNTIYF. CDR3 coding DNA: TGTGCCAGCAGCGCAAGACAGATCTCTGGAAACACCATATATTTT. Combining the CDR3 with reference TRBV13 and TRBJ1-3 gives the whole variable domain AAGVIQSPRHLIKEKRETATLKCYPIPRHDTVYWYQQGPGQDPQFLISFYEKMQSDKGSIPDRFSAQQFSDYHSELNMSSLELGDSALYFCASSARQISGNTIYFGEGSWLTVV.

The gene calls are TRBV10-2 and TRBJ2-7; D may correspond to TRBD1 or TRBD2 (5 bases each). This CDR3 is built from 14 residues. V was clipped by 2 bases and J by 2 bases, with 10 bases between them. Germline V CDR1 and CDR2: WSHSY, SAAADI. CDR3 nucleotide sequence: TGCGCCAGCAGTGAGGGGGACCTAACCTACGAGCAGTACTTC. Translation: CASSEGDLTYEQYF.

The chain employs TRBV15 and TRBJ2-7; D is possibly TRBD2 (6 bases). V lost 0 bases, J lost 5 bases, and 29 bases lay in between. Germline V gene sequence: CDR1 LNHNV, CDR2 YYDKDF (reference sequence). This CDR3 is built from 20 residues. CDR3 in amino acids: CATSRDGWATGESFWNEQYF. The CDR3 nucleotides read TGTGCCACCAGCAGAGATGGGTGGGCGACGGGAGAATCGTTTTGGAACGAGCAGTACTTC.

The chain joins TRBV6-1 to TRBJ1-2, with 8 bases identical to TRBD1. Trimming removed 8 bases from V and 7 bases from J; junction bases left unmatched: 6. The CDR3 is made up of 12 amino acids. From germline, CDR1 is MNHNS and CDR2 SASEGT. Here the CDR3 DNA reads TGTGCCAGCCTCCGAGACAGGGGTGGCTACACCTTC. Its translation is CASLRDRGGYTF.

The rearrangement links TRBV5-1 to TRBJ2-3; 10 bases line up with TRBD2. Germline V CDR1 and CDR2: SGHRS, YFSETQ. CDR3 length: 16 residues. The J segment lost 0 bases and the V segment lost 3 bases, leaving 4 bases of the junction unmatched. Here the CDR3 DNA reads TGCGCCAGCAGCTCCGGACTAGCGGAGAGCACAGATACGCAGTATTTT. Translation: CASSSGLAESTDTQYF.

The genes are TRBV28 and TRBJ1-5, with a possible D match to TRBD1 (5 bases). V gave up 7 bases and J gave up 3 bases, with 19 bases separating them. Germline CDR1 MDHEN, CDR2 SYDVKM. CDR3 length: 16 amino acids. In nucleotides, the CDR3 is TGTGCCAGCATCCCCGTCCGGGGCCCAAACAATCAGCCCCAGCATTTT. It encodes CASIPVRGPNNQPQHF. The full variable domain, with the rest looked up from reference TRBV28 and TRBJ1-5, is DVKVTQSSRYLVKRTGEKVFLECVQDMDHENMFWYRQDPGLGLRLIYFSYDVKMKEKGDIPEGYSVSREKKERFSLILESASTNQTSMYLCASIPVRGPNNQPQHFGDGTRLSIL.